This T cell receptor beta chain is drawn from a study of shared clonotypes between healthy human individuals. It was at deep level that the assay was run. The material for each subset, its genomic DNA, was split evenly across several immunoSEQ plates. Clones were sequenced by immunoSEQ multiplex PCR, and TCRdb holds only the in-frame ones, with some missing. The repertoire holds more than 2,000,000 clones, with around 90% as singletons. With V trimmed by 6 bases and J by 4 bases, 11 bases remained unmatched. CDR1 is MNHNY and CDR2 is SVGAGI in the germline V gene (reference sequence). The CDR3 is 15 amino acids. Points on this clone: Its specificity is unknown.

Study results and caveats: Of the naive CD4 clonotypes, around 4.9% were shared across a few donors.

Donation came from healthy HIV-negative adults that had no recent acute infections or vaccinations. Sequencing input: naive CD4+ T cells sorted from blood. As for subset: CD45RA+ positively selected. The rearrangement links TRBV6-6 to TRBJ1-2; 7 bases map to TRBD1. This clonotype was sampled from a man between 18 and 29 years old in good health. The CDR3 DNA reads TGTGCCAGCAGCCGCAGGGACAGTCGGAGCTATGGCTACACCTTC. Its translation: CASSRRDSRSYGYTF.